This T cell receptor beta chain was captured in a study of T-cell memory formation after mild COVID-19. In the study overall: Clustering of TCRs was largely donor specific.

Study conclusions and caveats: The CD4+ clones that contracted clustered mainly within CM and EM, and the CD8+ clones concentrated in EMRA. That cross-reactive memory joined was suggested by some responding clones appearing in pre-infection memory.

5'RACE with constant-segment primers yielded barcoded, UMI-tagged TCR alpha and TCR beta cDNA libraries. TCRdb re-called the 5' RACE reads through MiXCR, storing one row per CDR3 protein. This table has a few hundred thousand distinct CDR3 sequences, over 20% appearing once. This clonotype was observed a handful of times. Its specificity is unknown. CDR1 SEHNR and CDR2 FQNEAQ come from the germline V gene (reference sequence). This CDR3 spans 16 amino acids. After removal of 3 bases from V and 3 bases from J, the junction contained 10 bases not matched to a gene. The origin of this receptor is an adult woman who had mild COVID-19 (a few samples of this study predate the infection). Cell type and time point are not known. The sample was PBMCs or a T cell subset sorted from them (not recorded which). The rearrangement joins TRBV7-9 to TRBJ1-1, with TRBD1 matching 7 bases. The CDR3 is CASSFEPGTAHTEAFF. The CDR3 DNA reads as TGTGCCAGCAGCTTCGAGCCTGGGACAGCCCACACTGAAGCTTTCTTT.